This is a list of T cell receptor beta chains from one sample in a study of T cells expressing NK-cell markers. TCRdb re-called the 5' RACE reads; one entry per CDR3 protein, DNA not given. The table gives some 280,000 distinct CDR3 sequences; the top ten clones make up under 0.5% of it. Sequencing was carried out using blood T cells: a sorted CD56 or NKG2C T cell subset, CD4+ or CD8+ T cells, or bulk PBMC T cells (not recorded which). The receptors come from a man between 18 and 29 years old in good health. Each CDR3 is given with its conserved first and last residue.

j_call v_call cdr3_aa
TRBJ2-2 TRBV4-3 CASSQDGGRDTGELFF
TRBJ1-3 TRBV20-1 CSAYTGTASGNTIYF
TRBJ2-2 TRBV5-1 CASSSSGPGPGELFF
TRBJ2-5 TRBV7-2 CASSPRGGVTKETQYF
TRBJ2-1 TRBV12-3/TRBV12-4 CASSLEPGLAGAGEQFF
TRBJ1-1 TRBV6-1 CASHNPRDGHTEAFF
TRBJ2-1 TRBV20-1 CSASKAGLAAYNEQFF
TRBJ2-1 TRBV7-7 CASSLVGQEDNEQFF
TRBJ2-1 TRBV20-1 CSASRGYNEQFF
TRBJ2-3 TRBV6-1 CASSPIHRHTGTVTDTQYF
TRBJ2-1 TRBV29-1 CSVGPGSGSNEQFF
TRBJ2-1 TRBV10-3 CAISEVRSPYNEQFF
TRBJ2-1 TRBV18 CASSPPGSSYNEQFF
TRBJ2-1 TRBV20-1 CSATRRGQGADEQFF
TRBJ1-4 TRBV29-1 CSVEGYRDDEKLFF
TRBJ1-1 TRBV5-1 CASSASTAGRNTEAFF
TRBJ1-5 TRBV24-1 CATAQGEEPQHF
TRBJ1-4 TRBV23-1 CASTWDRENPSGEKLFF
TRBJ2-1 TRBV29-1 CSVVRLPLDEQFF
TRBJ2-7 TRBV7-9 CASSSWQASYEQYF
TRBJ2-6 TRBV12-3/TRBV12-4 CASSQKTGTGANVLTF
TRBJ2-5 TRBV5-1 CASTRNRAWETQYF
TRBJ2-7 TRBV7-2 CASSMAASGSHEQYF
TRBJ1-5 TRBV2 CASSGYTAQPQHF
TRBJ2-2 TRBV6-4 CASSPTSTGELFF
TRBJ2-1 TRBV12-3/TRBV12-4 CASSLARRFSYNEQFF
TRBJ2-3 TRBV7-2 CASSGGGTGTDTQYF
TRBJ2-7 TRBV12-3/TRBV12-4 CASSYWEREVQYF
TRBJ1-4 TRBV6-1 CASRTGGAREKLFF
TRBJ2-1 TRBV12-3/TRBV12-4 CASSLGGGQGVEQFF
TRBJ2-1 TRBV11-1 CASSIKTGVYNEQFF
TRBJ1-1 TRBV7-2 CASSLGVRVPGPEAFF
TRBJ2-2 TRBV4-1 CASSEGQGANTGELFF
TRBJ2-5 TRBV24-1 CATSVDGGRGLETQYF
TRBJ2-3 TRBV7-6 CASSWGWADTQYF
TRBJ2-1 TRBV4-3 CASSQAGQGGGEQFF
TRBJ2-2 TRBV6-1 CASKRPSTGELFF
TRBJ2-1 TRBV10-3 CAISGGGLGQFF
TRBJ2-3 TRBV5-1 CASSPQGEDTQYF
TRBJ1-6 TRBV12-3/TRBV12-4 CASSRSQGISPLHF
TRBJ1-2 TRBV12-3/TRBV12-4 CASTADPSNYGYTF